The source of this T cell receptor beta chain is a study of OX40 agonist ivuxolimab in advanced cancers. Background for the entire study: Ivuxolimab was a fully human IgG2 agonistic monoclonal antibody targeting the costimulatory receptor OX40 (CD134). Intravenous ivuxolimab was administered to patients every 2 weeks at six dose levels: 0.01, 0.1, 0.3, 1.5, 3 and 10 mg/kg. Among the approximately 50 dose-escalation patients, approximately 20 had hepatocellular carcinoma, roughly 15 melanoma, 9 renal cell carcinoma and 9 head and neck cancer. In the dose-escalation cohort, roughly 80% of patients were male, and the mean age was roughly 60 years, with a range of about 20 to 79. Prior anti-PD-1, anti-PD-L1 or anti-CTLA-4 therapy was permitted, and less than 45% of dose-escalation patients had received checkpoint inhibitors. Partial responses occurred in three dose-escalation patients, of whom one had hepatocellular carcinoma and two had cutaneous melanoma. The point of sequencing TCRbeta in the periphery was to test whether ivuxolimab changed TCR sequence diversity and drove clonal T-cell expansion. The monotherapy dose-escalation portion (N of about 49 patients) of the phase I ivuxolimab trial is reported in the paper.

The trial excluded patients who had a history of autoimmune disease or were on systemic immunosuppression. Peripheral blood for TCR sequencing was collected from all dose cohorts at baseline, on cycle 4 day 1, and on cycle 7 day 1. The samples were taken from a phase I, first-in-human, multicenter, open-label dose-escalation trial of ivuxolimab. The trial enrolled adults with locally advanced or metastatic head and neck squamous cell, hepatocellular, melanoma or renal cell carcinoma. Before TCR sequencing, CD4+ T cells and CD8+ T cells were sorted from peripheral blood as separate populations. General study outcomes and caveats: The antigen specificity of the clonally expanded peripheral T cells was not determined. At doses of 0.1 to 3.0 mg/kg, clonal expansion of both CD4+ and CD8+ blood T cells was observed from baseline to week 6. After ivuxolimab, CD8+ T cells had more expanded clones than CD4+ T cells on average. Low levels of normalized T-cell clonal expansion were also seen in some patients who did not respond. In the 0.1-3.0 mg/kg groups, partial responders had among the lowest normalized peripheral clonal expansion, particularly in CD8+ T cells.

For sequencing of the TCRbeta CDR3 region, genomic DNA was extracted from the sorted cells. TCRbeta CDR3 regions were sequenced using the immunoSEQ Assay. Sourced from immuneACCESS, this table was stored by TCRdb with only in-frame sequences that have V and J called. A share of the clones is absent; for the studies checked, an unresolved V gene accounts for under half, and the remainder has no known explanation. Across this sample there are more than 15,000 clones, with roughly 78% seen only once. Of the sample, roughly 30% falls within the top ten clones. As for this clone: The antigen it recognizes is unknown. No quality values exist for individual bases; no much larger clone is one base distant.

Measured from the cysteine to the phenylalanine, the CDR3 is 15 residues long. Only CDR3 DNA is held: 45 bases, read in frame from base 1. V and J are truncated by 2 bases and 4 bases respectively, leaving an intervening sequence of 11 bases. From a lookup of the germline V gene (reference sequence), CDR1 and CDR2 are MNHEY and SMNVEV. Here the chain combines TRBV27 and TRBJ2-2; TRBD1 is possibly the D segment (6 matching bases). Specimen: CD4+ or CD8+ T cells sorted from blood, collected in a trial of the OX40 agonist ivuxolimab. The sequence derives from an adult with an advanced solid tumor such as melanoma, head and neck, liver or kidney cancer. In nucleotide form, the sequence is TGTGCCAGCAGTTTACCGGACAGCGGCACCGGGGAGCTGTTTTTT. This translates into CASSLPDSGTGELFF.